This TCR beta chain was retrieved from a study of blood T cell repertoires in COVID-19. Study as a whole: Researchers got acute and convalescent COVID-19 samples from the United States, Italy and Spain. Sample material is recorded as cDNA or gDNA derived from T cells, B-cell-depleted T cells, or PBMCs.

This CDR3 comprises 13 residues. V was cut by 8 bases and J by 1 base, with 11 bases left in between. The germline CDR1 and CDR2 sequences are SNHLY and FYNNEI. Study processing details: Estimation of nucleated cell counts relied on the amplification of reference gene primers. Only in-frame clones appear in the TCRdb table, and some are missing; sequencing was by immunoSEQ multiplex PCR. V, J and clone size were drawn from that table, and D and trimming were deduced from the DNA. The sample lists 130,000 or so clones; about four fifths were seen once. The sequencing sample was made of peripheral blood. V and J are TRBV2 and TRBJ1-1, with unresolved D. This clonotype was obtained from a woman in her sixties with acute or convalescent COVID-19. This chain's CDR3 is CASLADKNTEAFF. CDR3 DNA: TGTGCCAGCCTCGCCGACAAGAACACTGAAGCTTTCTTT.